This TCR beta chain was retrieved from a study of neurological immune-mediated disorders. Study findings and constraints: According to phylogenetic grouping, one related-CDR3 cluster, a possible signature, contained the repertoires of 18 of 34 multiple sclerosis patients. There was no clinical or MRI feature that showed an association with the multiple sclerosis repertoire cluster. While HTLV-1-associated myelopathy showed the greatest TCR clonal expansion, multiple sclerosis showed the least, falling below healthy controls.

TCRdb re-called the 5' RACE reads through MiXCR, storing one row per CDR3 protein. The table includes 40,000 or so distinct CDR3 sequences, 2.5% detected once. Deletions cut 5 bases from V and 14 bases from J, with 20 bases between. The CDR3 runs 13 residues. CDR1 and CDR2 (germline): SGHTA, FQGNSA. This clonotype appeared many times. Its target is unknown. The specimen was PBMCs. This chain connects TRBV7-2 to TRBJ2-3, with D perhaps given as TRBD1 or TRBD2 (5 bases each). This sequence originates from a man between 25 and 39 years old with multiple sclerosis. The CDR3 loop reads CASSRDVDASRYF. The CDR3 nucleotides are TGTGCCAGCAGCCGGGACGTTGATGCTTCGAGGTATTTT.